This TCR beta chain was captured by sequencing in a study of blood T cell repertoires in COVID-19. Across 20 to 25 US areas, participants ranged in age from about 18 to 89 years. The assay was immunoSEQ multiplex PCR, and TCRdb's table has in-frame clones only and misses some. Of over 250,000 clones in the sample, 75% to 95% were seen once. CDR1 is SEHNR, CDR2 FQNEAQ, per germline (reference sequence). The CDR3 is 15 residues long. V lost 5 bases, J lost 3 bases, and 16 bases lay in between. The clonotype comes from a woman aged 30 to 39 who had recovered from COVID-19. The rearrangement links TRBV7-9 to TRBJ2-5, with D maybe TRBD2 (7 bases). The source material was PBMCs or T cells enriched from blood (not recorded which). As DNA, the CDR3 is TGTGCCAGCAGCCTCTCCCGCGGGGGCGAAGAGACCCAGTACTTC. Protein sequence: CASSLSRGGEETQYF.